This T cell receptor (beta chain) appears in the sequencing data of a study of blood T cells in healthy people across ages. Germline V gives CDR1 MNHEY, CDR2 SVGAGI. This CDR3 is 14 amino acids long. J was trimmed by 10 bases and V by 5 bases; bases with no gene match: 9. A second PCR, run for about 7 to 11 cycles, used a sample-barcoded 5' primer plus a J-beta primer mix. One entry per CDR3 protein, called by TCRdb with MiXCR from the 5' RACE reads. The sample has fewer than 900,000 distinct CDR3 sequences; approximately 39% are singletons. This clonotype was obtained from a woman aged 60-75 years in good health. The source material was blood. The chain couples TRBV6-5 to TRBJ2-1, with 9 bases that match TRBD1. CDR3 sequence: CASSRQGGFAEQFF. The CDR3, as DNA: TGTGCCAGCAGTCGACAGGGGGGTTTCGCCGAGCAGTTCTTC.